This TCR beta chain came from a study of cytomegalovirus exposure and HLA in healthy donors. Study results and limitations: Accurate HLA-A and HLA-B prediction from TCR beta sequences was reported for most subjects. A later analysis associated 15,000 or so TCR beta sequences with HLA alleles at a 0.05 false discovery rate.

The germline V gene encodes CDR1 MDHEN and CDR2 SYDVKM. V gave up 5 bases and J gave up 6 bases, with 17 bases separating them. The CDR3 spans 14 residues. The primer mix had 60 Vbeta and 13 Jbeta primers. Produced via immunoSEQ multiplex PCR; TCRdb's table is partial and in-frame only. The sample holds around 140,000 clones, roughly 80% seen once. Notes on this clone: Its antigen is unidentified.

The chain combines TRBV28 with TRBJ2-7; perhaps TRBD1 as D (6 bases). The clonotype originates from a female donor in good health and CMV-seronegative. Sequencing used PBMCs. CDR3 coding DNA: TGTGCCAGCAGTCTTGACAGGACTTCAACCGAGCAGTACTTC. It encodes CASSLDRTSTEQYF.